The 2 T cell receptor beta chains below all came from one sample that was sequenced in a study of T cell responses to AZD1222 COVID-19 vaccine (dated by TCRdb to the early 2020s). The library was obtained by the immunoSEQ multiplex PCR assay. This immuneACCESS table, as held by TCRdb, lists in-frame sequences with V and J called but not all clones. Of the missing ones, under half trace to an unresolved V gene in checked studies; the others have no known cause. The sample table holds 150,000 to 200,000 clones, of which 85% to 95% were seen once. The ten biggest clones cover roughly 1.9% of the sample. What this sample's time point label stands for: about 28 days (+/-7) after the second vaccine dose. The sample here was peripheral blood, taken 28 days after the second AZD1222 dose. The receptors stem from an adult who received the AZD1222 COVID-19 vaccine.

The chain carries TRBV18 and TRBJ1-1; D is possibly TRBD1 (5 bases). There are 14 residues in the CDR3. From germline, CDR1 is KGHSH and CDR2 LQKENI. V dropped 2 bases and J dropped 11 bases, with 18 bases sitting between them. CDR3 sequence reads: CASSPGAREGSAFF. The CDR3 bases are TGTGCCAGCTCACCAGGGGCCAGGGAAGGGAGCGCTTTCTTT. Supplemented by reference TRBV18 and TRBJ1-1, the full variable domain reads NAGVMQNPRHLVRRRGQEARLRCSPMKGHSHVYWYRQLPEEGLKFMVYLQKENIIDESGMPKERFSAEFPKEGPSILRIQQVVRGDSAAYFCASSPGAREGSAFFGQGTRLTVV.

This clone was seen just once. V is TRBV5-6 and J is TRBJ1-1, with D possibly being TRBD1 (6 bases). CDR1 is SGHDT, CDR2 YYEEEE, per germline. Trimming cost V 1 base and J 0 bases, with 7 bases left between them. CDR3 length: 14 residues. The CDR3 DNA reads as TGTGCCAGCAGCTTGCAGGGGATGAACACTGAAGCTTTCTTT. Residues: CASSLQGMNTEAFF. Full variable domain (rest looked up from reference TRBV5-6 and TRBJ1-1): DAGVTQSPTHLIKTRGQQVTLRCSPKSGHDTVSWYQQALGQGPQFIFQYYEEEERQRGNFPDRFSGHQFPNYSSELNVNALLLGDSALYLCASSLQGMNTEAFFGQGTRLTVV.